A single sample gave rise to the 13 T cell receptor beta chains below, sequenced in a study of cytomegalovirus exposure and HLA in healthy donors. 60 Vbeta and 13 Jbeta primers were used in PCR. TCRdb's table, derived via immunoSEQ multiplex PCR, lists solely in-frame clones and lacks some. The sample shows under 150,000 clones, about 80% of them seen only once. Sample: PBMCs. These TCRs come from a woman aged 25 to 45 in good health and CMV-seropositive.

The table lists this clone with a count of one. This chain links TRBV6-5 with TRBJ2-2; D gene ambiguous. The CDR3 covers 14 residues. V gave up 1 base and J gave up 3 bases, with 6 bases separating them. Looked up from germline, CDR1 is MNHEY and CDR2 is SVGAGI. As DNA, the CDR3 is TGTGCCAGCAGTTACTTCCGCGACACCGGGGAGCTGTTTTTT. Translating it yields CASSYFRDTGELFF.

The CDR3 spells CASSQDLEQYF. In DNA, the CDR3 is TGTGCCAGCAGCCAAGATTTAGAGCAGTACTTC. This chain links TRBV14 with TRBJ2-7, with D unclear. V lost 0 bases, J lost 7 bases, and 4 bases lay in between. Germline CDR1 and CDR2: SGHDN and FVKESK. CDR3 length: 11 residues.

Points on this clone: Its ends do not fully match the called genes, so a read error is possible. This rearrangement joins TRBV29-1 to TRBJ2-7; the match to TRBD2 covers 9 bases. Per the germline V gene, CDR1 is SQVTM and CDR2 is ANQGSEA. This CDR3 is 13 amino acids long. In DNA form, the CDR3 reads TGCAGCGTGGAAGCGGGAGGTTTCTACGAGCAGTACTTC. Translation: CSVEAGGFYEQYF.

The chain combines TRBV13 with TRBJ1-5; D possibly corresponds to TRBD1 (5 bases). The CDR3 runs 16 residues. From germline, CDR1 is PRHDT and CDR2 FYEKMQ (reference sequence). Trimming took off 0 bases at V and 10 bases at J, with 19 bases between the two ends. CDR3 sequence reads: CASSLGGQGDKQPQHF. The DNA for the CDR3 is TGTGCCAGCAGCTTAGGAGGGCAGGGTGATAAACAACCCCAGCATTTT.

The rearrangement joins TRBV4-1 to TRBJ2-2; maybe TRBD1 (5 bases). Trimming left V 4 bases short and J 3 bases short, with 12 bases between. CDR3 length: 15 residues. Germline V gene lookup returns CDR1 MGHRA and CDR2 YSYEKL. The CDR3 DNA reads TGCGCCAGCAGCCGGGCAAGGGGCGACACCGGGGAGCTGTTTTTT. Translating it yields CASSRARGDTGELFF.

The gene calls are TRBV5-4 and TRBJ2-7; D may be TRBD1 (5 bases). Trimming stripped 5 bases from V and 0 bases from J, with 15 bases between. Germline V gene lookup returns CDR1 SGHNT and CDR2 YYREEE (reference sequence). There are 15 residues in the CDR3. The CDR3 protein is CASSPDRSNSYEQYF. The CDR3 DNA reads as TGTGCCAGCAGTCCCGACAGATCCAACTCCTACGAGCAGTACTTC.

The genes are TRBV6-5 and TRBJ2-3, with a weak D call TRBD2 (6 bases). The germline gives CDR1 MNHEY, CDR2 SVGAGI. V lost 2 bases and J 2 bases, leaving 11 bases between the germline ends. This CDR3 spans 15 amino acids. CDR3 amino acids: CASSYGGLFTDTQYF. Written as DNA, the CDR3 is TGTGCCAGCAGTTACGGGGGACTGTTCACAGATACGCAGTATTTT.

The chain employs TRBV18 and TRBJ2-1; D unresolved. CDR3 length equals 15 residues. Germline V gene data show CDR1 as KGHSH and CDR2 as LQKENI. Trimming left V 3 bases short and J 1 base short, with 10 bases between. CDR3 in DNA: TGTGCCAGCTCACCGGCGCGCGGTTCCTACAATGAGCAGTTCTTC. As protein: CASSPARGSYNEQFF.

On this clone: Germline is not matched at one junction end, which may reflect a read error. This sequence joins TRBV2 and TRBJ1-2; 8 bases are a match to TRBD1. The germline gives CDR1 SNHLY, CDR2 FYNNEI. This CDR3 contains 13 residues. This chain's CDR3 is CASIGQGADGCTF. For the CDR3, the DNA is TGTGCCAGCATCGGACAGGGAGCAGATGGCTGCACCTTC.

V and J are TRBV4-1 and TRBJ2-7; 7 nucleotides match TRBD1. Germline V CDR1 and CDR2: MGHRA, YSYEKL. The CDR3 consists of 15 residues. V gave up 4 bases and J gave up 5 bases; unmatched junction bases: 11. CDR3 loop: CASSPYQTGRNEQYF. CDR3 nucleotide sequence: TGCGCCAGCAGCCCCTACCAGACAGGGCGCAACGAGCAGTACTTC.

The chain employs TRBV10-1 and TRBJ2-1, with TRBD2 identical over 11 bases. Germline trimming cut 8 bases from V and 10 bases from J; bases unmatched to any gene: 13. Germline CDR1 and CDR2: WNHNN and SYGVQD (reference sequence). The CDR3 spans 15 residues. In DNA form, the CDR3 reads TGCGCCAGCGCGCGACTAGCGGGGATGGGACGGGAGCAGTTCTTC. It yields the protein CASARLAGMGREQFF.

The chain is built from TRBV2 and TRBJ1-1; 7 nucleotides align to TRBD1. With 4 bases clipped from V and 4 bases from J, the junction kept 6 bases outside the gene matches. The germline V gene has CDR1 SNHLY and CDR2 FYNNEI. The CDR3 has 14 amino acids. In DNA form, the CDR3 reads TGTGCCAGCAGTGTCAACTCAGGGGGCACTGAAGCTTTCTTT. Translating gives CASSVNSGGTEAFF.

The rearrangement uses TRBV27 and TRBJ1-1, with D possibly being TRBD1 (5 bases). This CDR3 comprises 15 residues. The germline V and J ends were trimmed by 3 bases and 7 bases, with 18 bases remaining between them. Germline assignment: CDR1 MNHEY and CDR2 SMNVEV (reference sequence). CDR3 DNA: TGTGCCAGCAGTTTGAAGGGGAGGATTTTAGGTGAAGCTTTCTTT. It specifies CASSLKGRILGEAFF.